The clone carrying this T cell receptor beta chain appeared a single time. Its specificity is not known. CDR1 is SEHNR and CDR2 is FQNEAQ in the germline V gene (reference sequence). The CDR3 consists of 16 residues. V was clipped by 4 bases and J by 5 bases, with 20 bases between them. The authors' processing: ImmunoSEQ only sent back junction sequences with no quality scores, so filtering was done differently. TCRdb's table, derived via immunoSEQ multiplex PCR, lists solely in-frame clones and lacks some. The V and J calls and the clone size are those of that table, but D and trimming were determined from the DNA. This sample carries just over 2,000,000 clones, 85% to 95% of them seen once, and the ten largest clones take roughly 1%. The entry originates in a study of shared clonotypes between healthy human individuals. General study findings and limits: Larger richness was generally estimated for naive than memory subsets.

Naive-designated CD8 cells lacked CD45RO, were positively enriched for CCR7, and omitted terminally differentiated effector memory CD45RA+ cells. The receptor was isolated from a man between 18 and 29 years old in good health. V and J are TRBV7-9 and TRBJ1-2, with D uncertain. The sequenced sample was naive CD8+ T cells sorted from blood. CDR3 loop: CASSSTVGGIGYGYTF. In DNA form, the CDR3 reads TGTGCCAGCAGCTCCACGGTAGGAGGGATCGGTTATGGCTACACCTTC.